The rows below give T cell receptor beta chains drawn from one sample of a study of shared clonotypes between healthy human individuals. The table came from immunoSEQ multiplex PCR; TCRdb's copy has only in-frame clones and leaves some out. The sample carries over 2 million clones, around 95% recorded once. Sequencing used naive CD4+ T cells sorted from blood. These receptors all come from a man aged 18 to 35 in good health. The CDR3 runs from the conserved cysteine through the conserved F or W. The D gene is left open where the match is weak. Only part of the rows carry a size: once, few, many, or a class if the clone is expanded.

J gene: TRBJ2-2; clone size: NA; CDR3 length: 19; V gene: TRBV4-2; D gene: TRBD2; CDR3 DNA: TGTGCCAGCAGCCAAGCTACTCTGGCGGGGGGGCTGGGCACCGGGGAGCTGTTTTTT; CDR3 protein: CASSQATLAGGLGTGELFF
J gene: TRBJ2-5; clone size: NA; CDR3 length: 17; V gene: TRBV10-1; D gene: TRBD2; CDR3 DNA: TGCGCCAGCAGTGATTCCTCCGGGACTAGCGGCCAAGAGACCCAGTACTTC; CDR3 protein: CASSDSSGTSGQETQYF
J gene: TRBJ2-1; clone size: NA; CDR3 length: 11; V gene: TRBV6-1; D gene: NA; CDR3 DNA: TGTGCCGCCCGGGGCAACAATGAGCAGTTCTTC; CDR3 protein: CAARGNNEQFF
J gene: TRBJ2-7; clone size: NA; CDR3 length: 13; V gene: TRBV5-1; D gene: TRBD1; CDR3 DNA: TGCGCCAGCAGCCGGGACAGCGCCTACGAGCAGTACTTC; CDR3 protein: CASSRDSAYEQYF
J gene: TRBJ2-2; clone size: NA; CDR3 length: 18; V gene: TRBV10-3; D gene: NA; CDR3 DNA: TGTGCCATCAGTGAGTTTGGGGCAGCAAGTATCAACACCGGGGAGCTGTTTTTT; CDR3 protein: CAISEFGAASINTGELFF
J gene: TRBJ2-7; clone size: NA; CDR3 length: 13; V gene: TRBV7-9; D gene: TRBD1; CDR3 DNA: TGTGCCAGCAGCTTCGGGACAGGAGATGGGGTGTACTTC; CDR3 protein: CASSFGTGDGVYF
J gene: TRBJ1-6; clone size: NA; CDR3 length: 14; V gene: TRBV7-9; D gene: NA; CDR3 DNA: TGTGCCAGCACCGCCTCCTCCTATAATTCACCCCTCCACTTT; CDR3 protein: CASTASSYNSPLHF
J gene: TRBJ2-5; clone size: NA; CDR3 length: 15; V gene: TRBV6-5; D gene: TRBD1; CDR3 DNA: TGTGCCAGCAGTTACCTCCGACAGGGACAAGAGACCCAGTACTTC; CDR3 protein: CASSYLRQGQETQYF
J gene: TRBJ2-2; clone size: NA; CDR3 length: 16; V gene: TRBV27; D gene: NA; CDR3 DNA: TGTGCCAGCAGTTTATCGAGTCAGGGGAGCACCGGGGAGCTGTTTTTT; CDR3 protein: CASSLSSQGSTGELFF
J gene: TRBJ1-1; clone size: few; CDR3 length: 15; V gene: TRBV27; D gene: TRBD1; CDR3 DNA: TGTGCCAGCAGTTTAGCCGGACAGGGGAACACTGAAGCTTTCTTT; CDR3 protein: CASSLAGQGNTEAFF
J gene: TRBJ2-7; clone size: NA; CDR3 length: 14; V gene: TRBV29-1; D gene: TRBD1; CDR3 DNA: TGCAGCGTTGTCCTCCGGGACAGGGTCTACGAGCAGTACTTC; CDR3 protein: CSVVLRDRVYEQYF
J gene: TRBJ2-5; clone size: NA; CDR3 length: 12; V gene: TRBV28; D gene: NA; CDR3 DNA: TGTGCCAGCAGTTTGGGGTTAGAGACCCAGTACTTC; CDR3 protein: CASSLGLETQYF
J gene: TRBJ1-5; clone size: NA; CDR3 length: 16; V gene: TRBV30; D gene: TRBD1; CDR3 DNA: TGTGCCTGGAGAGAAGGGACAGGGGCAAGGAATCAGCCCCAGCATTTT; CDR3 protein: CAWREGTGARNQPQHF
J gene: TRBJ2-1; clone size: NA; CDR3 length: 14; V gene: TRBV6-5; D gene: NA; CDR3 DNA: TGTGCCAGCGTAAGGTCACTGGGCTACAATGAGCAGTTCTTC; CDR3 protein: CASVRSLGYNEQFF
J gene: TRBJ1-2; clone size: once; CDR3 length: 13; V gene: TRBV2; D gene: TRBD1; CDR3 DNA: TGTGCCAGCAGCGACAGGGGGAACTATGGCTACACCTTC; CDR3 protein: CASSDRGNYGYTF
J gene: TRBJ2-7; clone size: NA; CDR3 length: 15; V gene: TRBV7-2; D gene: TRBD1; CDR3 DNA: TGTGCCAGCAGACCGTCCCGGGACAGGGCCTACGAGCAGTACTTC; CDR3 protein: CASRPSRDRAYEQYF
J gene: TRBJ2-5; clone size: NA; CDR3 length: 15; V gene: TRBV9; D gene: TRBD1; CDR3 DNA: TGTGCCAGCAGCGTAGTCGGGGGACAGGGGAATCCCCAGTACTTC; CDR3 protein: CASSVVGGQGNPQYF
J gene: TRBJ2-3; clone size: NA; CDR3 length: 15; V gene: TRBV4-3; D gene: NA; CDR3 DNA: TGCGCCAGCAGCCAAGAGGCGGGGAGGACAGATACGCAGTATTTT; CDR3 protein: CASSQEAGRTDTQYF
J gene: TRBJ2-3; clone size: NA; CDR3 length: 14; V gene: TRBV18; D gene: TRBD2; CDR3 DNA: TGTGCCAGCTCCCTAGCGGGAGGCACAGATACGCAGTATTTT; CDR3 protein: CASSLAGGTDTQYF
J gene: TRBJ2-7; clone size: once; CDR3 length: 16; V gene: TRBV7-2; D gene: NA; CDR3 DNA: TGTGCCAGCAGCCCCACGGGGGCACGGGCAAACTACGAGCAGTACTTC; CDR3 protein: CASSPTGARANYEQYF
J gene: TRBJ2-7; clone size: NA; CDR3 length: 12; V gene: TRBV6-5; D gene: NA; CDR3 DNA: TGTGCCAGCAGTCAAACTACTGTCGAGCAGTACTTC; CDR3 protein: CASSQTTVEQYF
J gene: TRBJ1-4; clone size: NA; CDR3 length: 16; V gene: TRBV9; D gene: TRBD1; CDR3 DNA: TGTGCCAGCAGCGAACCGTCGACAGGGGGCTTTGAAAAACTGTTTTTT; CDR3 protein: CASSEPSTGGFEKLFF
J gene: TRBJ2-5; clone size: NA; CDR3 length: 16; V gene: TRBV7-8; D gene: TRBD2; CDR3 DNA: TGTGCCAGCAGTCCGACTAGCGGGAGTTTCCAAGAGACCCAGTACTTC; CDR3 protein: CASSPTSGSFQETQYF
J gene: TRBJ2-2; clone size: NA; CDR3 length: 14; V gene: TRBV7-2; D gene: TRBD1; CDR3 DNA: TGTGCCAGCAGCACCGACAGGGCGGGCGGGGAGCTGTTTTTT; CDR3 protein: CASSTDRAGGELFF
J gene: TRBJ1-6; clone size: NA; CDR3 length: 14; V gene: TRBV6-1; D gene: TRBD1; CDR3 DNA: TGTGCCACGCGAAGGGGGCCTGATAATTCACCCCTCCACTTT; CDR3 protein: CATRRGPDNSPLHF
J gene: TRBJ1-2; clone size: NA; CDR3 length: 15; V gene: TRBV6-5; D gene: TRBD1; CDR3 DNA: TGTGCCAGCAGTTACCCGGGACAGGGGATGAGTGGCTACACCTTC; CDR3 protein: CASSYPGQGMSGYTF
J gene: TRBJ2-5; clone size: NA; CDR3 length: 12; V gene: TRBV10-3; D gene: NA; CDR3 DNA: TGTGCCATCAGTGGAGGTGGGGAGACCCAGTACTTC; CDR3 protein: CAISGGGETQYF
J gene: TRBJ1-2; clone size: NA; CDR3 length: 15; V gene: TRBV10-3; D gene: NA; CDR3 DNA: TGTGCCATCAGTGAGTACGACAGTCCAAACTATGGCTACACCTTC; CDR3 protein: CAISEYDSPNYGYTF
J gene: TRBJ2-2; clone size: NA; CDR3 length: 15; V gene: TRBV10-3; D gene: TRBD1; CDR3 DNA: TGTGCCATCAGTGAGAGACAGGGTGGAACCGGGGAGCTGTTTTTT; CDR3 protein: CAISERQGGTGELFF
J gene: TRBJ2-7; clone size: NA; CDR3 length: 15; V gene: TRBV7-2; D gene: NA; CDR3 DNA: TGTGCCAGCAGCTTAGAGGGGGGTCGGCCCCACGAGCAGTACTTC; CDR3 protein: CASSLEGGRPHEQYF
J gene: TRBJ1-2; clone size: NA; CDR3 length: 12; V gene: TRBV6-4; D gene: NA; CDR3 DNA: TGTGCCAGCAGTGACCATCTCAATGGCTACACCTTC; CDR3 protein: CASSDHLNGYTF
J gene: TRBJ2-2; clone size: NA; CDR3 length: 14; V gene: TRBV18; D gene: NA; CDR3 DNA: TGTGCCAGCTCACCAGGGACGGCCACCGGGGAGCTGTTTTTT; CDR3 protein: CASSPGTATGELFF
J gene: TRBJ2-5; clone size: NA; CDR3 length: 12; V gene: TRBV30; D gene: NA; CDR3 DNA: TGTGCCTGGAGTGTAGGGGCGGAGACCCAGTACTTC; CDR3 protein: CAWSVGAETQYF
J gene: TRBJ2-5; clone size: NA; CDR3 length: 13; V gene: TRBV30; D gene: TRBD2; CDR3 DNA: TGTGCCTCAAGCGGGGGGAATGCAGAGACCCAGTACTTC; CDR3 protein: CASSGGNAETQYF
J gene: TRBJ2-3; clone size: NA; CDR3 length: 15; V gene: TRBV7-9; D gene: TRBD2; CDR3 DNA: TGTGCCAGCAGCTTAGCTAGCGGGAGTTGGGATACGCAGTATTTT; CDR3 protein: CASSLASGSWDTQYF
J gene: TRBJ2-7; clone size: NA; CDR3 length: 13; V gene: TRBV27; D gene: NA; CDR3 DNA: TGTGCCAGCAGTTTAGGGGGGAGGCTCGAGCAGTACTTC; CDR3 protein: CASSLGGRLEQYF
J gene: TRBJ2-2; clone size: NA; CDR3 length: 14; V gene: TRBV5-1; D gene: TRBD2; CDR3 DNA: TGCGCCAGCAGCCGACTAGCGTCTTCCGGGGAGCTGTTTTTT; CDR3 protein: CASSRLASSGELFF
J gene: TRBJ1-6; clone size: NA; CDR3 length: 19; V gene: TRBV9; D gene: TRBD1; CDR3 DNA: TGTGCCAGCAGCGGACCTCAGGGGGCTGACGGATTCTATAATTCACCCCTCCACTTT; CDR3 protein: CASSGPQGADGFYNSPLHF
J gene: TRBJ1-6; clone size: NA; CDR3 length: 14; V gene: TRBV13; D gene: TRBD1; CDR3 DNA: TGTGCCAGCATCAGACAGGGATCAAATTCACCCCTCCACTTT; CDR3 protein: CASIRQGSNSPLHF
J gene: TRBJ2-5; clone size: NA; CDR3 length: 14; V gene: TRBV10-3; D gene: NA; CDR3 DNA: TGTGCCGTTCGGAGAGGAACGGCACAAGAGACCCAGTACTTC; CDR3 protein: CAVRRGTAQETQYF
J gene: TRBJ1-2; clone size: NA; CDR3 length: 13; V gene: TRBV7-2; D gene: NA; CDR3 DNA: TGTGCCAGCAGCTTAGGCGGGAGCTATGGCTACACCTTC; CDR3 protein: CASSLGGSYGYTF
J gene: TRBJ1-1; clone size: NA; CDR3 length: 11; V gene: TRBV6-5; D gene: NA; CDR3 DNA: TGTGCCACCGAAAACGGGGCTGAAGCTTTCTTT; CDR3 protein: CATENGAEAFF
J gene: TRBJ1-2; clone size: NA; CDR3 length: 13; V gene: TRBV4-2; D gene: TRBD1; CDR3 DNA: TGTGCCAGCAGCCCCCAGGGGGCGGGTGGCTACACCTTC; CDR3 protein: CASSPQGAGGYTF
J gene: TRBJ2-2; clone size: NA; CDR3 length: 16; V gene: TRBV2; D gene: NA; CDR3 DNA: TGTGCCAGCTCCTTGCATGGGGGGCCAGGAACCGGGGAGCTGTTTTTT; CDR3 protein: CASSLHGGPGTGELFF
J gene: TRBJ2-7; clone size: NA; CDR3 length: 13; V gene: TRBV21-1; D gene: NA; CDR3 DNA: TGTGCCAGCAGGGGGGGTGTATCCTACGAGCAGTACTTC; CDR3 protein: CASRGGVSYEQYF
J gene: TRBJ1-1; clone size: once; CDR3 length: 14; V gene: TRBV6-6; D gene: TRBD1; CDR3 DNA: TGTGCCAGCAGAGGACAGGGGATGGACACTGAAGCTTTCTTT; CDR3 protein: CASRGQGMDTEAFF
J gene: TRBJ1-4; clone size: NA; CDR3 length: 18; V gene: TRBV27; D gene: NA; CDR3 DNA: TGTGCCAGCAGTTCCTCCCGGGCGGTGTTGGGGACTAATGAAAAACTGTTTTTT; CDR3 protein: CASSSSRAVLGTNEKLFF
J gene: TRBJ2-5; clone size: once; CDR3 length: 16; V gene: TRBV11-1; D gene: TRBD1; CDR3 DNA: TGTGCCAGCAGCTCCCGGGACAGGGGTAAACGAGAGACCCAGTACTTC; CDR3 protein: CASSSRDRGKRETQYF
J gene: TRBJ2-6; clone size: NA; CDR3 length: 18; V gene: TRBV6-1; D gene: NA; CDR3 DNA: TGTGCCAGCAGTGGATCGGACGGCAGTATGACTGGGGCCAACGTCCTGACTTTC; CDR3 protein: CASSGSDGSMTGANVLTF
J gene: TRBJ1-5; clone size: NA; CDR3 length: 14; V gene: TRBV5-4; D gene: NA; CDR3 DNA: TGTGCCAGCAGCTTGTGGGGGACGGATCAGCCCCAGCATTTT; CDR3 protein: CASSLWGTDQPQHF
J gene: TRBJ2-7; clone size: NA; CDR3 length: 17; V gene: TRBV6-1; D gene: TRBD2; CDR3 DNA: TGTGCCAGCAGTGAAGCGTTCATGACTAGCGGGGCCTACGAGCAGTACTTC; CDR3 protein: CASSEAFMTSGAYEQYF
J gene: TRBJ1-4; clone size: NA; CDR3 length: 14; V gene: TRBV4-1; D gene: NA; CDR3 DNA: TGCGCCAGCAGCCAAGTTTCGGAGGAGGGAAAACTGTTTTTT; CDR3 protein: CASSQVSEEGKLFF
J gene: TRBJ1-1; clone size: many; CDR3 length: 12; V gene: TRBV5-1; D gene: NA; CDR3 DNA: TGCGCCAGCAGCTTCTCGAACACTGAAGCTTTCTTT; CDR3 protein: CASSFSNTEAFF
J gene: TRBJ1-3; clone size: NA; CDR3 length: 15; V gene: TRBV5-5; D gene: NA; CDR3 DNA: TGTGCCAGCAGCTTGGATGCGGCGCGTGGAAACACCATATATTTT; CDR3 protein: CASSLDAARGNTIYF
J gene: TRBJ1-1; clone size: NA; CDR3 length: 15; V gene: TRBV5-1; D gene: NA; CDR3 DNA: TGCGCCAGCAGCTTGGGAGCCCAGGAGAACACTGAAGCTTTCTTT; CDR3 protein: CASSLGAQENTEAFF
J gene: TRBJ1-3; clone size: NA; CDR3 length: 14; V gene: TRBV18; D gene: NA; CDR3 DNA: TGTGCCAGCTCAACACAGGCTTCTGGAAACACCATATATTTT; CDR3 protein: CASSTQASGNTIYF
J gene: TRBJ2-2; clone size: NA; CDR3 length: 14; V gene: TRBV5-1; D gene: NA; CDR3 DNA: TGCGCCAGCAGCTTGGCTAGCGCAGCCGGGGAGCTGTTTTTT; CDR3 protein: CASSLASAAGELFF
J gene: TRBJ2-5; clone size: NA; CDR3 length: 16; V gene: TRBV7-6; D gene: NA; CDR3 DNA: TGTGCCAGCAGCCCCCAGCCGCGGACCAACCAAGAGACCCAGTACTTC; CDR3 protein: CASSPQPRTNQETQYF